Below, 17 T cell receptor beta chains from the same sample are listed, as sequenced in a study of shared clonotypes between healthy human individuals. Sequencing was performed with immunoSEQ multiplex PCR; in TCRdb, only in-frame clones are kept and a portion is missing. The table includes 2 million to 2.5 million clones, about nine tenths detected once. The material sequenced was naive CD4+ T cells from PBMCs. Subset meaning: CD45RA+ positively selected. The origin of the receptors is a man aged 18 to 30 in good health. Some clones in this sample may be carry-over from other donors' samples.

This clone was counted a single time. The rearrangement links TRBV10-3 to TRBJ1-4; possible D gene TRBD1, 5 bases. CDR1 and CDR2 from the germline V gene are ENHRY and SYGVKD. CDR3 length equals 14 residues. V shed 0 bases and J shed 5 bases, with 7 bases lying between them. CDR3 residues: CAISESTVNEKLFF. The CDR3 nucleotides read TGTGCCATCAGTGAGTCGACAGTGAATGAAAAACTGTTTTTT.

The genes are TRBV7-6 and TRBJ2-3, with D possibly being TRBD1 (6 bases). Looked up from germline, CDR1 is SGHVS and CDR2 is FNYEAQ. The CDR3 runs to 18 residues. Trimming stripped 4 bases from V and 1 base from J, with 21 bases between. In DNA, the CDR3 is TGTGCCAGCAGCTCCACAACCGAACAGGGAATCCGCACAGATACGCAGTATTTT. It yields the protein CASSSTTEQGIRTDTQYF.

The chain links TRBV29-1 to TRBJ2-1; no reliable D call. Trimming took off 5 bases at V and 0 bases at J, with 8 bases between the two ends. The CDR3 totals 13 residues. Germline V gives CDR1 SQVTM, CDR2 ANQGSEA. CDR3 sequence (DNA): TGCAGCGTTCCCACGGGCTCCTACAATGAGCAGTTCTTC. This sequence encodes CSVPTGSYNEQFF.

The chain has TRBV9 and TRBJ2-2, with TRBD2 matching over 12 bases. The germline CDR1 and CDR2 sequences are SGDLS and YYNGEE. The trim removed 4 bases at V and 7 bases at J, leaving 14 bases unmatched. The CDR3 runs to 18 residues. The chain's CDR3 is CASSPEGLAGGPGGELFF. CDR3 coding DNA: TGTGCCAGCAGCCCCGAGGGGCTAGCGGGAGGGCCGGGCGGGGAGCTGTTTTTT.

In its sample, this clone was seen a few times. The chain uses TRBV25-1 and TRBJ2-2; D assignment may be TRBD1 or TRBD2 (6 bases each). Deletions cut 4 bases from V and 7 bases from J, with 16 bases between. The CDR3 is 15 amino acids. Germline V lookup: CDR1 MGHDK, CDR2 SYGVNS. CDR3 in DNA: TGTGCCAGCAGTGGGGAAAGGACAGCGGGCGGGGAGCTGTTTTTT. It translates to CASSGERTAGGELFF.

Comment on this clone: In the same sample, other DNA sequences code for this CDR3. The V call is TRBV7-2, the J call TRBJ1-2, with D perhaps TRBD1 (5 bases). The CDR3 totals 16 residues. The germline V gene has CDR1 SGHTA and CDR2 FQGNSA. V was trimmed by 1 base and J by 0 bases, leaving 12 bases between them. Here the CDR3 reads CASSLGGAEANYGYTF. Here the CDR3 DNA reads TGTGCCAGCAGCTTAGGTGGGGCTGAAGCTAACTATGGCTACACCTTC.

This chain connects TRBV6-1 to TRBJ2-3, with D maybe TRBD1 (6 bases). Germline CDR1 is MNHNS and CDR2 is SASEGT. The V and J ends lost 6 bases and 3 bases respectively, with 16 bases between them. The CDR3 consists of 15 residues. In nucleotides, the CDR3 is TGTGCCAGCAGCCCAAGGCGGCAGGGGACAGATACGCAGTATTTT. Translation: CASSPRRQGTDTQYF.

This sequence joins TRBV4-1 and TRBJ2-2, with D unclear. Germline CDR1 MGHRA, CDR2 YSYEKL. The CDR3 length is 15 residues. V was cut by 2 bases and J by 6 bases, with 13 bases left in between. This CDR3 reads CASSQPDKFSGELFF. CDR3 sequence (DNA): TGCGCCAGCAGCCAACCCGACAAGTTCTCCGGGGAGCTGTTTTTT.

The chain joins TRBV7-9 to TRBJ2-5; 9 positions agree with TRBD1. The CDR3 contains 15 residues. V shed 4 bases, J shed 5 bases, and the junction held 8 bases outside the gene matches. CDR1 and CDR2 (germline): SEHNR, FQNEAQ (reference sequence). CDR3 nucleotide sequence: TGTGCCAGCAGCTGGGGACAGGGTTTGGGGGAGACCCAGTACTTC. It yields the protein CASSWGQGLGETQYF.

The V and J genes are TRBV18 and TRBJ2-7; 12 bases fit TRBD2. V shed 6 bases and J 6 bases; nucleotides not matched to a gene: 9. The CDR3 has 15 amino acids. CDR1 is KGHSH and CDR2 is LQKENI in the germline V gene. The CDR3 here is CASSERLAGVGEQYF. CDR3 nucleotides: TGTGCCAGCTCGGAGAGACTAGCGGGAGTGGGCGAGCAGTACTTC.

The chain uses TRBV2 and TRBJ1-2; D perhaps matches TRBD1 (5 bases). Germline CDR1 is SNHLY and CDR2 is FYNNEI. V dropped 7 bases and J dropped 2 bases, with 17 bases sitting between them. The CDR3 contains 15 residues. The CDR3 is CASTLRGEGNYGYTF. The CDR3 nucleotides read TGTGCCAGCACTTTGAGAGGGGAAGGGAACTATGGCTACACCTTC.

There are a few counts of this clone. J is TRBJ1-1 and V is TRBV28; D gene ambiguous. CDR1 is MDHEN and CDR2 is SYDVKM in the germline V gene. The CDR3 sequence is 11 residues long. Trimming pared 6 bases from V and 11 bases from J, leaving 13 bases between. This CDR3 reads CASSLGWDAFF. Written as DNA, the CDR3 is TGTGCCAGCAGCCTGGGGTGGGATGCTTTCTTT. The complete variable domain, with remaining parts taken from reference TRBV28 and TRBJ1-1, reads DVKVTQSSRYLVKRTGEKVFLECVQDMDHENMFWYRQDPGLGLRLIYFSYDVKMKEKGDIPEGYSVSREKKERFSLILESASTNQTSMYLCASSLGWDAFFGQGTRLTVV.

This clone was counted once. The identical CDR3 is also encoded by other nucleotide sequences in the sample. V is TRBV19 and J is TRBJ1-1; the D is unclear. CDR3 length: 13 residues. The V gene's germline CDR1 is LNHDA and CDR2 SQIVND (reference sequence). V gave up 4 bases and J gave up 1 base, with 7 bases separating them. DNA of the CDR3: TGTGCCAGTAGTAGGCAGGAGAACACTGAAGCTTTCTTT. Residues: CASSRQENTEAFF.

The rearrangement uses TRBV28 and TRBJ1-1; 7 bases agree with TRBD1. CDR3 length: 16 residues. The trim removed 5 bases at V and 5 bases at J, leaving 14 bases unmatched. Germline V gene lookup returns CDR1 MDHEN and CDR2 SYDVKM. The CDR3 bases are TGTGCCAGCAGTCCTTGGACAGGAGGGATGGGGACTGAAGCTTTCTTT. Translation gives CASSPWTGGMGTEAFF.

The gene calls are TRBV28 and TRBJ2-5; tentative D call: TRBD2 (6 bases). The CDR3 contains 17 residues. The germline CDR1 and CDR2 sequences are MDHEN and SYDVKM. Trimming took off 3 bases at V and 5 bases at J, with 22 bases between the two ends. The CDR3 reads CASSFPSLEGPAETQYF. The CDR3 region has the DNA TGTGCCAGCAGTTTCCCCTCGTTGGAGGGACCTGCGGAGACCCAGTACTTC.

The CDR3 here is CASSPRLQGMNTEAFF. CDR3 bases: TGTGCCAGCTCACCAAGGTTGCAGGGGATGAACACTGAAGCTTTCTTT. This chain uses TRBV18 with TRBJ1-1; a possible D gene is TRBD1 (6 bases). CDR3 size: 16 residues. Trimming shortened V by 2 bases and J by 0 bases, and 13 bases separated the two germline ends. Germline CDR1 is KGHSH and CDR2 is LQKENI. Using reference TRBV18 and TRBJ1-1 for the parts outside the CDR3, the full variable domain is NAGVMQNPRHLVRRRGQEARLRCSPMKGHSHVYWYRQLPEEGLKFMVYLQKENIIDESGMPKERFSAEFPKEGPSILRIQQVVRGDSAAYFCASSPRLQGMNTEAFFGQGTRLTVV.

The gene calls are TRBV28 and TRBJ2-7; TRBD2 might be the D (7 bases). This CDR3 comprises 14 residues. V gave up 9 bases and J gave up 2 bases, with 17 bases separating them. Germline V gene lookup returns CDR1 MDHEN and CDR2 SYDVKM. CDR3 DNA: TGTGCCAGTAGGAGGGGGGGCCTCACCTACGAGCAGTACTTC. Translation gives CASRRGGLTYEQYF.